This TCR beta chain came from a study of blood T cell repertoires in COVID-19. On the study more broadly: Collection of acute and convalescent COVID-19 samples took place in the United States, Italy and Spain. Sample material is recorded as cDNA or gDNA derived from T cells, B-cell-depleted T cells, or PBMCs.

The germline CDR1 and CDR2 sequences are MNHNS and SASEGT. Trimming took 1 base from V and 3 from J; bases not matched to a gene: 7. The CDR3 loop spans 16 amino acids. Original processing notes: The assay estimated nucleated cells by amplifying reference gene primers. Repertoires were generated with immunoSEQ multiplex PCR, while TCRdb's copy carries only in-frame clones and drops some. The D gene and trimming were derived from the DNA, and the V and J assignments and clone size from that table. The sample has 60,000 to 70,000 clones, roughly 74% seen once; the top ten hold about 30%. V is TRBV6-1 and J is TRBJ2-3; TRBD2 matches at 7 bases. This TCR derives from an elderly woman with acute or convalescent COVID-19. Sequencing used peripheral blood. This chain's CDR3 is CASSEVRGRGTDTQYF. CDR3 sequence (DNA): TGTGCCAGCAGTGAAGTTCGGGGGAGGGGTACAGATACGCAGTATTTT.